The rows below give T cell receptor beta chains drawn from one sample of a study of regulatory T cells in long-lasting Graves disease. TCRdb redid the calling of the multiplex PCR reads with MiXCR, one entry per CDR3 protein. The data hold 500,000 or so distinct CDR3 sequences, with 15% to 20% observed a single time. This sample also belongs to another study, concerning T cells in Graves' hyperthyroidism and ophthalmopathy.

Source: peripheral blood mononuclear cells (PBMCs), taken at new diagnosis, from a patient treated with antithyroid drugs. These receptors came from a woman aged 35 to 59 with Graves disease. The CDR3 runs from the conserved cysteine through the conserved F or W. The D gene is left open where the match is weak. Expanded clones are given a class, and other clones once, few, many or no size at all.

d_gene,abundance,j_gene,v_gene,CDR3aa,CDR3nt
NA,many,TRBJ2-3,TRBV2,CASNAAETDTQYF,TGTGCCAGCAATGCTGCGGAAACAGATACGCAGTATTTT
NA,NA,TRBJ1-2,TRBV2,CASNLELTYGYTF,TGTGCCAGCAATTTGGAGCTGACCTATGGCTACACCTTC
NA,NA,TRBJ1-2,TRBV7-9,CASSSRDGYGYTF,TGTGCCAGCAGCTCTCGGGACGGCTATGGCTACACCTTC
NA,many,TRBJ2-5,TRBV20-1,CSARDLRRGEETQYF,TGCAGTGCTAGAGATTTAAGGCGGGGAGAAGAGACCCAGTACTTC
NA,many,TRBJ2-7,TRBV27,CASSLAGATLHEQYF,TGTGCCAGCAGTTTAGCAGGGGCTACCTTGCACGAGCAGTACTTC
NA,many,TRBJ1-1,TRBV2,CASPRAEAFF,TGTGCCAGCCCCCGTGCTGAAGCTTTCTTT
TRBD1,NA,TRBJ1-3,TRBV6-2/TRBV6-3,CASSYSQGVGNTIYF,TGTGCCAGCAGTTACTCGCAGGGGGTTGGAAACACCATATATTTT
TRBD1,many,TRBJ1-1,TRBV27,CASSPDRVRNTEAFF,TGTGCCAGCAGTCCGGACAGGGTTCGGAACACTGAAGCTTTCTTT
NA,many,TRBJ2-1,TRBV3-1,CASSRGVTIPEQFF,TGTGCCAGCAGCCGGGGGGTGACTATCCCTGAGCAGTTCTTC
TRBD2,NA,TRBJ2-1,TRBV28,CASRTSSGGPYNEQFF,TGTGCCAGCAGGACTTCAAGCGGGGGCCCCTACAATGAGCAGTTCTTC
NA,few,TRBJ1-5,TRBV2,CASSDPGINQPQHF,TGTGCCAGCAGTGATCCGGGGATCAATCAGCCCCAGCATTTT
NA,NA,TRBJ1-5,TRBV18,CASSHLPGRTPNQPQHF,TGTGCCAGCTCCCACCTCCCTGGACGGACCCCTAATCAGCCCCAGCATTTT
TRBD1,many,TRBJ1-1,TRBV19,CASSIDPPGTGEIWNTEAFF,TGTGCCAGTAGTATAGACCCCCCCGGGACAGGGGAGATCTGGAACACTGAAGCTTTCTTT
NA,NA,TRBJ1-2,TRBV28,CASSSRDKGRIYGYTF,TGTGCCAGCAGTTCCAGGGACAAGGGCCGCATCTATGGCTACACCTTC
NA,many,TRBJ2-7,TRBV7-2,CASSLDQGLNEQYF,TGTGCCAGCAGCTTAGATCAGGGTCTGAACGAGCAGTACTTC
NA,many,TRBJ1-1,TRBV20-1,CSARAGALVVAFF,TGCAGTGCTAGAGCGGGGGCCTTAGTTGTAGCTTTCTTT
TRBD2,many,TRBJ2-3,TRBV7-2,CASSLNPGLAADTQYF,TGTGCCAGCAGCTTAAACCCGGGACTAGCGGCAGATACGCAGTATTTT
NA,few,TRBJ2-1,TRBV7-2,CASSLAAGDPNEQFF,TGTGCCAGCAGCTTAGCGGCAGGGGATCCTAATGAGCAGTTCTTC
NA,many,TRBJ2-5,TRBV12-3/TRBV12-4,CASVGSQETQYF,TGTGCCAGCGTGGGATCGCAAGAGACCCAGTACTTC
TRBD1,many,TRBJ1-2,TRBV6-1,CASSEPGTGISGGYTF,TGTGCCAGCAGTGAACCCGGGACAGGGATTAGTGGTGGCTACACCTTC
TRBD1,NA,TRBJ2-1,TRBV5-4,CASSRDRGVSNEQFF,TGTGCCAGCAGCCGGGACAGGGGAGTTAGCAATGAGCAGTTCTTC
TRBD2,many,TRBJ2-1,TRBV11-2,CASSRDYSGGANEQFF,TGTGCCAGCAGCCGCGACTATAGCGGGGGGGCTAATGAGCAGTTCTTC
NA,many,TRBJ2-3,TRBV2,CASRQDSTDTQYF,TGTGCCAGCAGACAAGACAGCACAGATACGCAGTATTTT
NA,NA,TRBJ2-2,TRBV28,CASSFGVLGTGELFF,TGTGCCAGCAGTTTTGGGGTCCTGGGCACCGGGGAGCTGTTTTTT
NA,many,TRBJ1-5,TRBV12-5,CASGLAQDSNSNQPQHF,TGTGCTAGTGGTTTGGCCCAAGACAGCAACAGCAATCAGCCCCAGCATTTT
NA,few,TRBJ1-1,TRBV7-8,CASSSSGGTMNTEAFF,TGTGCCAGCAGCTCCAGCGGGGGGACTATGAACACTGAAGCTTTCTTT
NA,NA,TRBJ1-2,TRBV9,CASSVVTGYGYTF,TGTGCCAGCAGCGTAGTAACAGGGTACGGCTACACCTTC
TRBD1,NA,TRBJ1-3,TRBV7-2,CASSLQGAGGSTIYF,TGTGCCAGCAGCCTACAGGGGGCAGGAGGAAGCACCATATATTTT
NA,NA,TRBJ2-7,TRBV9,CASSVGQGKSSYEQYF,TGTGCCAGCAGCGTAGGGCAGGGGAAATCCTCCTACGAGCAGTACTTC
TRBD1,few,TRBJ1-5,TRBV6-1,CASSDRQGGGQPQHF,TGTGCCAGCAGTGATCGACAGGGGGGAGGTCAGCCCCAGCATTTT
NA,few,TRBJ1-4,TRBV3-1,CASSPRPGKLFF,TGTGCCAGCAGTCCTCGTCCTGGGAAACTGTTTTTT
NA,NA,TRBJ2-5,TRBV4-1,CASSQEHRFYQETQYF,TGCGCCAGCAGCCAAGAGCACAGGTTTTACCAAGAGACCCAGTACTTC
NA,few,TRBJ2-3,TRBV27,CASQPGGTDTQYF,TGTGCCAGCCAGCCGGGGGGCACAGATACGCAGTATTTT
NA,few,TRBJ1-1,TRBV7-3,CASSLTGLENTEAFF,TGTGCCAGCAGCTTAACAGGACTTGAGAACACTGAAGCTTTCTTT
NA,many,TRBJ1-3,TRBV6-1,CASSEAPGNTIYF,TGTGCCAGCAGTGAAGCCCCAGGAAACACCATATATTTT
NA,many,TRBJ2-7,TRBV28,CASSLRGSTYEQYF,TGTGCCAGCAGTTTAAGAGGGTCTACCTACGAGCAGTACTTC
TRBD1,many,TRBJ1-1,TRBV15,CATSTPDRGEVNTEAFF,TGTGCCACCAGCACACCCGACAGGGGCGAGGTGAACACTGAAGCTTTCTTT
NA,few,TRBJ1-1,TRBV9,CASSVVGHPTEAFF,TGTGCCAGCAGCGTAGTGGGGCACCCGACTGAAGCTTTCTTT
NA,NA,TRBJ1-5,TRBV7-9,CASSSHGQLNQPQHF,TGTGCCAGCAGCTCGCACGGACAGCTCAATCAGCCCCAGCATTTT
TRBD2,NA,TRBJ2-5,TRBV2,CASSEVGGTSGGVNEETQYF,TGTGCCAGCAGTGAAGTGGGGGGGACTAGCGGGGGGGTCAACGAGGAGACCCAGTACTTC
TRBD1,many,TRBJ2-3,TRBV5-5,CASSLEGASYDTQYF,TGTGCCAGCAGCTTAGAGGGGGCCTCATATGATACGCAGTATTTT
NA,many,TRBJ1-1,TRBV15,CATSRDHEIVNTEAFF,TGTGCCACCAGCAGAGATCATGAGATCGTGAACACTGAAGCTTTCTTT
NA,many,TRBJ2-5,TRBV2,CATLLWDHVQETQYF,TGTGCCACCCTACTATGGGACCATGTCCAAGAGACCCAGTACTTC
NA,NA,TRBJ1-5,TRBV29-1,CSVVGGRNQPQHF,TGCAGCGTTGTAGGTGGCCGCAATCAGCCCCAGCATTTT
NA,NA,TRBJ2-7,TRBV12-3/TRBV12-4,CASSFWDSSYEQYF,TGTGCCAGCAGTTTTTGGGATAGCTCCTACGAGCAGTACTTC
NA,NA,TRBJ1-1,TRBV28,CASSSSGGRRDTEAFF,TGTGCCAGCAGTTCGTCGGGAGGCAGGAGGGACACTGAAGCTTTCTTT
NA,many,TRBJ1-6,TRBV10-3,CAISESKGSPLHF,TGTGCCATCAGTGAGTCGAAGGGTTCACCCCTCCACTTT
NA,few,TRBJ2-7,TRBV24-1,CATSDFSGDEQYF,TGTGCCACCAGTGATTTTTCGGGGGACGAGCAGTACTTC
TRBD1,NA,TRBJ2-1,TRBV12-3/TRBV12-4,CASSSPGTGPWNEQLF,TGTGCCAGCAGTTCACCCGGGACAGGCCCCTGGAATGAGCAGCTCTTC